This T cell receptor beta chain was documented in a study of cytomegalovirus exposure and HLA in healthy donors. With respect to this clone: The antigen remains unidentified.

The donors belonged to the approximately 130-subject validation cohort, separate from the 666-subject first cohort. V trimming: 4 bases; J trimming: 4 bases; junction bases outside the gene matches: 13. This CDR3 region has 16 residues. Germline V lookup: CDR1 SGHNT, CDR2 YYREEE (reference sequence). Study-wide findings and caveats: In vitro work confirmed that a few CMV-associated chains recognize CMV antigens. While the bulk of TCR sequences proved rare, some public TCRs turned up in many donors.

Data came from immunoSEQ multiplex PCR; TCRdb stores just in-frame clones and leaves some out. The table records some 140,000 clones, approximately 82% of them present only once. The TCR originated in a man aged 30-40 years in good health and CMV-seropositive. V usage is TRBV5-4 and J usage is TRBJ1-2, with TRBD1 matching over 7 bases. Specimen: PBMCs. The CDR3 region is CASSPRQGSLGYGYTF. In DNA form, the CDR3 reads TGTGCCAGCAGCCCGCGACAGGGTTCGCTTGGCTATGGCTACACCTTC.